This T cell receptor beta chain was captured in a study of T cells in Graves' hyperthyroidism and ophthalmopathy. On the study more broadly: Peripheral blood was drawn at first diagnosis, prior to all treatment. Overall study results and limits: In validation, the model predicted ophthalmopathy. These predictions came a median 6.5 months before onset.

The germline V gene has CDR1 SNHLY and CDR2 FYNNEI. The CDR3 runs 17 residues. V shed 4 bases and J 5 bases; nucleotides not matched to a gene: 16. Amplification targeted TCR beta CDR3 regions from RNA transcripts. The study used the HTBI primer set for a first-round RT-PCR of the TCR CDR3. TCRdb itself ran the multiplex PCR reads through MiXCR, one entry per CDR3 protein. The data hold around 290,000 distinct CDR3 sequences, with about 14% observed a single time. Clinical symptoms, serum thyroxine, TRAb, thyroid ultrasound and orbital computed tomography established diagnosis. Before ophthalmopathy appeared, progressors gave blood at initial hyperthyroidism diagnosis. This clonotype came up many times. Its antigen is not identified.

This chain links TRBV2 with TRBJ1-2; 7 nucleotides line up with TRBD1. The clonotype originates from a woman aged 30 to 39 with Graves' hyperthyroidism that later progressed to Graves' ophthalmopathy. What was sequenced was blood. CDR3 protein: CASSVEWTGTHLYGYTF. CDR3 coding DNA: TGTGCCAGCAGTGTCGAATGGACAGGCACGCACTTATATGGCTACACCTTC.